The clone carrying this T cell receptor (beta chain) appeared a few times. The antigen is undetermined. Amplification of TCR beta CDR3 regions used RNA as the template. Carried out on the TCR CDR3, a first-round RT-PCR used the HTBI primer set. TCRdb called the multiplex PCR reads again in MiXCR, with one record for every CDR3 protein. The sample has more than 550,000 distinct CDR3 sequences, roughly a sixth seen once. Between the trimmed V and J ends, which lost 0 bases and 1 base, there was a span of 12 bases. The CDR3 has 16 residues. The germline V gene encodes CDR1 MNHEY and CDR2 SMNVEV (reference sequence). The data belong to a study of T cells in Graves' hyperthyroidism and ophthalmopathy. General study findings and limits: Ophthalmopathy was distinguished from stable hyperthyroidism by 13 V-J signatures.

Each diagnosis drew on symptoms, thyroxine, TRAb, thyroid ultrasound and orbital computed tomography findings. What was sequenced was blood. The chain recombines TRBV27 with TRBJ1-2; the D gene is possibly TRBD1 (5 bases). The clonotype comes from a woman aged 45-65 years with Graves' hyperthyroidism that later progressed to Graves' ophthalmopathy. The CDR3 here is CASSLSGGGYNYGYTF. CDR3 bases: TGTGCCAGCAGTTTATCCGGGGGAGGGTATAACTATGGCTACACCTTC.